The source of this T cell receptor beta chain is a study of blood T cell repertoires in COVID-19. Overall study: Donors in the United States, Italy and Spain gave samples during acute or convalescent COVID-19. T cells, B-cell-depleted T cells, or PBMCs supplied cDNA or gDNA.

Authors' processing steps: Amplification with reference gene primers provided the estimates of nucleated cell counts. Measured with immunoSEQ multiplex PCR; TCRdb has only the in-frame clones, and not every one. V and J calls and clone size are given by that table; D and trimming were obtained from the DNA. The table includes roughly 32,000 clones, roughly nine tenths detected once. V was pared by 4 bases and J by 3 bases, with 15 bases between. Germline V gene sequence: CDR1 SGHVS, CDR2 FQNEAQ. The length of the CDR3 is 16 residues. Sequenced sample: peripheral blood. This chain uses TRBV7-8 with TRBJ2-2; maybe TRBD1 (6 bases). The clonotype comes from a man in his fifties or sixties with active or convalescent COVID-19. CDR3 in amino acids: CASSSLRGTDTGELFF. CDR3 sequence (DNA): TGTGCCAGCAGCTCCCTCAGGGGCACGGACACCGGGGAGCTGTTTTTT.